This TCR beta chain came from a study of blood T cell repertoires in COVID-19. Assay used: immunoSEQ multiplex PCR; TCRdb lists only in-frame clones, some missing. The sample holds fewer than 300,000 clones; approximately 82% are singletons and the top ten take roughly 3%. CDR3 size: 16 residues. Between the trimmed V and J ends, which lost 0 bases and 3 bases, there was a span of 15 bases. The germline V gene has CDR1 MNHEY and CDR2 SVGAGI. Source material: peripheral blood. This receptor was obtained from a woman younger than 30 with acute or convalescent COVID-19. This sequence joins TRBV6-5 and TRBJ2-7; D might be TRBD2 (6 bases). The DNA for the CDR3 is TGTGCCAGCAGTTACTCGATAATTAGCGGAAACTACGAGCAGTACTTC. It yields the protein CASSYSIISGNYEQYF.